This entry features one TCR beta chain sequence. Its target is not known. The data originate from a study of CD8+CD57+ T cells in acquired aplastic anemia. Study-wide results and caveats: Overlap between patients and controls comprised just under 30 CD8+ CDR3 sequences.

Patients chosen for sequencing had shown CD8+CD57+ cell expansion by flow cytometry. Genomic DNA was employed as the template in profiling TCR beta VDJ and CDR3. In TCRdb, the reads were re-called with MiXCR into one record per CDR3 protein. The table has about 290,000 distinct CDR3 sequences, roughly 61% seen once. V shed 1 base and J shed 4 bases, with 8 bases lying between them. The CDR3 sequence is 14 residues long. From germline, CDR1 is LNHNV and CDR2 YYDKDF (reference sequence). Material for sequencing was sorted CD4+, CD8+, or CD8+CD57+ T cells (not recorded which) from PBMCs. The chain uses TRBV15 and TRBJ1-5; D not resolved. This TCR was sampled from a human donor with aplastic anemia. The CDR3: CATSRVQTNQPQHF. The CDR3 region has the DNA TGTGCCACCAGCAGAGTGCAGACTAATCAGCCCCAGCATTTT.